This entry is about one T cell receptor (beta chain). This specimen belongs to a study of blood T cell repertoires in COVID-19. Study-wide background: Spain, Italy and the United States supplied samples that represented acute and convalescent COVID-19. T cells, B-cell-depleted T cells, or PBMCs provided the cDNA or gDNA that served as material.

CDR1 MGHRA and CDR2 YSYEKL come from the germline V gene. This CDR3 is 13 amino acids long. V lost 2 bases and J 4 bases, leaving 8 bases between the germline ends. In the source study's methods: Amplifying reference gene primers gave estimates of nucleated cell counts. The repertoire was sequenced with immunoSEQ multiplex PCR; TCRdb's copy has only in-frame clones and lacks some. From that table come the V and J calls and clone size; the DNA was used to work out D and trimming. The top ten hold around 0.89% of the sample, which has approximately 250,000 clones, 70% to 90% seen once. Sequencing was performed on peripheral blood. This chain connects TRBV4-1 to TRBJ1-2; perhaps TRBD1 as D (6 bases). The sequence came from a man aged 40-49 years with acute or convalescent COVID-19. CDR3 DNA sequence: TGCGCCAGCAGCCAAACAGGGCCCTATGGCTACACCTTC. Translation gives CASSQTGPYGYTF.